The 32 T cell receptor beta chains in this list originate from one sample, sequenced in a study of T-cell reconstitution after alpha-beta-depleted transplantation in children. Whole-study findings and limits: One year post-transplant, T-cell counts and diversity were largely derived from T cells produced anew.

Antigens of these TCRs are unknown. Unique molecular identifiers were used to barcode this TCRbeta library. TCRdb passed the PCR reads through MiXCR, listing each CDR3 protein once. Altogether around 270,000 distinct CDR3 sequences are present, nearly 8% being singletons, with the ten largest covering 9.1%. This material consisted of peripheral blood, taken 360 days after TCRalphabeta/CD19-depleted stem cell transplant. These TCRs come from a female patient aged 2-9 years who had a stem cell transplant for Fanconi anemia, so the T cells may come from the graft donor.

This clonotype appeared many times. The chain carries TRBV12-3 or TRBV12-4 and TRBJ1-6; D remains ambiguous. V lost 2 bases, J lost 7 bases, and 9 bases lay in between. The CDR3 contains 14 residues. CDR3 in amino acids: CASSLSRPNSPLHF. DNA for the CDR3: TGTGCCAGCAGTTTATCGCGGCCGAATTCACCCCTCCACTTT.

There are many counts of this clonotype. The V and J genes are TRBV27 and TRBJ2-1, with 9 bases lining up with TRBD2. V lost 5 bases and J lost 4; bases outside the gene matches: 6. The CDR3 sequence is 15 residues long. CDR1 and CDR2 (germline): MNHEY, SMNVEV (reference sequence). For the CDR3, the DNA is TGTGCCAGCAGTCGGGCTAGCGGGGTGTACAATGAGCAGTTCTTC. Translation gives CASSRASGVYNEQFF.

The table lists this clonotype with many counts. V is TRBV20-1 and J is TRBJ2-7; 9 bases are a match to TRBD2. The CDR3 runs to 13 residues. Germline CDR1 reads DFQATT; CDR2 reads SNEGSKA (reference sequence). V gave up 4 bases and J gave up 4 bases; unmatched junction bases: 5. CDR3 in DNA: TGCAGTGCTATCGCGGGGGGGCCGTACGAGCAGTACTTC. Amino acid sequence: CSAIAGGPYEQYF.

The V and J genes are TRBV5-1 and TRBJ2-1; TRBD1 matches at 8 bases. Germline CDR1 is SGHRS and CDR2 is YFSETQ. The junction had 11 bases not matched to a gene; V was cut back by 8 bases and J by 4 bases. CDR3 length equals 15 residues. CDR3 sequence (DNA): TGCGCCAGTAAACCCGCGGGACAGGTATACAATGAGCAGTTCTTC. As protein: CASKPAGQVYNEQFF.

This clonotype was picked up many times. The rearrangement uses TRBV4-2 and TRBJ1-4; 7 bases are a match to TRBD1. With 5 bases clipped from V and 6 bases from J, the junction kept 12 bases outside the gene matches. The CDR3 has 16 amino acids. Germline values: CDR1 LGHNA, CDR2 YNFKEQ. CDR3 amino acids: CASSATLGQEDEKLFF. The DNA for the CDR3 is TGTGCCAGCAGCGCCACACTAGGACAGGAGGATGAAAAACTGTTTTTT.

V and J are TRBV7-6 and TRBJ2-1; a weak D match, TRBD1 (8 bases). From germline, CDR1 is SGHVS and CDR2 FNYEAQ. The CDR3 consists of 19 residues. Between the trimmed V and J ends, which lost 4 bases and 1 base, there was a span of 23 bases. The chain's CDR3 is CASSSRGGGQDLSYNEQFF. The CDR3 nucleotides are TGTGCCAGCAGCTCCAGAGGGGGGGGACAGGACCTTTCCTACAATGAGCAGTTCTTC.

This sequence joins TRBV18 and TRBJ1-1; maybe TRBD1 (5 bases). CDR1 is KGHSH and CDR2 is LQKENI in the germline V gene. The CDR3 sequence is 14 residues long. V lost 1 base, J lost 8 bases, and 14 bases lay in between. In DNA, the CDR3 is TGTGCCAGCTCACCACTGGGGGTCATAATGGAAGCTTTCTTT. Encoded protein: CASSPLGVIMEAFF.

The rearrangement uses TRBV20-1 and TRBJ2-4; D uncertain. V dropped 3 bases and J dropped 2 bases, with 11 bases sitting between them. Germline V gives CDR1 DFQATT, CDR2 SNEGSKA (reference sequence). The CDR3 spans 14 residues. The CDR3 DNA is TGCAGTGCTAGTGCTTCTACTTCCAAAAACATTCAGTACTTC. Residues: CSASASTSKNIQYF.

A few counts support this clonotype. The DNA for the CDR3 is TGTGCCAGCACCAAACAGGGGGCCTTAAACTATGGCTACACCTTC. Translation gives CASTKQGALNYGYTF. The chain has TRBV9 and TRBJ1-2; 9 bases are shared with TRBD1. The germline V gene encodes CDR1 SGDLS and CDR2 YYNGEE. The CDR3 totals 15 residues. V lost 6 bases and J lost 2; bases outside the gene matches: 8. Complete variable domain (other parts from reference TRBV9 and TRBJ1-2): DSGVTQTPKHLITATGQRVTLRCSPRSGDLSVYWYQQSLDQGLQFLIQYYNGEERAKGNILERFSAQQFPDLHSELNLSSLELGDSALYFCASTKQGALNYGYTFGSGTRLTVV.

The chain combines TRBV5-8 with TRBJ2-7, with D possibly TRBD2 on 6 matching bases. V lost 4 bases and J 6 bases, leaving 14 bases between the germline ends. Germline V lookup: CDR1 SGHTS, CDR2 YDEGEE. The CDR3 runs to 13 residues. The CDR3 coding sequence is TGTGCCAGCAGCCTCTGGGACTTGGCCGAGCAGTACTTC. Translation gives CASSLWDLAEQYF.

This clonotype was counted many times. This chain links TRBV28 with TRBJ1-5; TRBD1 matches at 7 bases. The CDR3 has 19 amino acids. The junction had 17 bases not matched to a gene; V was cut back by 1 base and J by 5 bases. Germline loops: CDR1 MDHEN, CDR2 SYDVKM. In nucleotides, the CDR3 is TGTGCCAGCAGTTTATCACCAATGACGACGGACAGGTCGGATCAGCCCCAGCATTTT. It translates to CASSLSPMTTDRSDQPQHF.

At least ten counts were recorded for this clonotype. The J gene is TRBJ1-2, the V gene TRBV12-3 or TRBV12-4; the D is unclear. The length of the CDR3 is 14 residues. V was cut by 6 bases and J by 2 bases, with 13 bases left in between. The CDR3 sequence is CASSRTDKNYGYTF. The CDR3 DNA is TGTGCCAGCAGCCGGACCGACAAGAACTATGGCTACACCTTC.

This chain uses TRBV6-1 with TRBJ2-2; 13 bases are a match to TRBD2. Germline CDR1 reads MNHNS; CDR2 reads SASEGT. J was trimmed by 8 bases and V by 6 bases; bases with no gene match: 15. The CDR3 has 18 amino acids. The CDR3 DNA follows: TGTGCCAGCAGCCCCGGGACTAGCGGGGCCGGCCGGTGGGGGGAGCTGTTTTTT. Translating it yields CASSPGTSGAGRWGELFF.

This clonotype was detected many times. The rearrangement joins TRBV20-1 to TRBJ1-5; D gene ambiguous. Trimming removed 0 bases at V and 7 bases at J, with 10 bases between. The germline CDR1 and CDR2 sequences are DFQATT and SNEGSKA (reference sequence). The CDR3 contains 13 residues. The DNA of the CDR3 is TGCAGTGCTAGAGATCGTGGTGGCCAGCCCCAGCATTTT. This gives the protein CSARDRGGQPQHF.

The rearrangement joins TRBV20-1 to TRBJ1-5; 9 nucleotides align to TRBD1. V trimming: 4 bases; J trimming: 6 bases; junction bases outside the gene matches: 16. The length of the CDR3 is 17 residues. CDR1 and CDR2 from the germline V gene are DFQATT and SNEGSKA (reference sequence). Here the CDR3 DNA reads TGCAGTGCTACCCTAGAACGGGGACAGGGAGGTCGTCAGCCCCAGCATTTT. Residues: CSATLERGQGGRQPQHF.

The table lists this clonotype with many counts. The chain has TRBV27 and TRBJ2-5; tentatively, D is TRBD1 (6 bases). This CDR3 region has 14 residues. The germline gives CDR1 MNHEY, CDR2 SMNVEV (reference sequence). Trimming pared 5 bases from V and 5 bases from J, leaving 15 bases between. The CDR3 DNA reads as TGTGCCAGCAGTGATTACAGGGACGGGGAGACCCAGTACTTC. Translation gives CASSDYRDGETQYF.

This clonotype was found many times. The genes are TRBV5-1 and TRBJ1-2; no definite D call. CDR1 is SGHRS, CDR2 YFSETQ, per germline. The CDR3 extends over 16 amino acids. Trimming shortened V by 4 bases and J by 8 bases, and 24 bases separated the two germline ends. This CDR3 reads CASSPQTISNLGGYTF. The CDR3, as DNA: TGCGCCAGCAGCCCTCAGACGATATCAAACCTGGGAGGCTACACCTTC.

This clonotype has at least ten counts. The genes are TRBV9 and TRBJ2-3; TRBD2 aligns across 14 bases. This CDR3 is 18 amino acids long. Germline V gene sequence: CDR1 SGDLS, CDR2 YYNGEE. V dropped 0 bases and J dropped 5; count of bases not matched to a gene: 8. CDR3 amino acids: CASSVEGPGLAGVDTQYF. CDR3 coding DNA: TGTGCCAGCAGCGTAGAGGGACCGGGACTAGCGGGGGTAGATACGCAGTATTTT.

The gene calls are TRBV9 and TRBJ2-3; tentative D call: TRBD1 (5 bases). Trimming cost V 4 bases and J 2 bases, with 26 bases left between them. This CDR3 is 19 amino acids long. CDR1 and CDR2 (germline): SGDLS, YYNGEE. This CDR3 reads CASSPLILRGRAPTDTQYF. CDR3 coding DNA: TGTGCCAGCAGCCCCCTGATACTTAGAGGCAGGGCACCCACAGATACGCAGTATTTT.

This chain joins TRBV10-2 and TRBJ2-7; D is perhaps TRBD1 (7 bases). V was shortened by 4 bases and J by 2 bases, with 15 bases between the two germline ends. Germline CDR1 WSHSY, CDR2 SAAADI. There are 15 residues in the CDR3. As DNA, the CDR3 is TGCGCCAGCAGTGGCGGGGACAGACTTCCCTACGAGCAGTACTTC. Its translation: CASSGGDRLPYEQYF.

This clonotype has only a few counts. This chain joins TRBV5-1 and TRBJ1-6, with 7 positions matching TRBD1. J gave up 9 bases and V 0 bases, and 6 bases lay outside the gene matches. The CDR3 has 15 amino acids. The germline gives CDR1 SGHRS, CDR2 YFSETQ. DNA for the CDR3: TGCGCCAGCAGCTTGGAAGGACAGGAAGGTTCACCCCTCCACTTT. This encodes CASSLEGQEGSPLHF.

There are many counts of this clonotype. This sequence joins TRBV28 and TRBJ2-3, with D maybe TRBD1 (6 bases). V was pared by 5 bases and J by 4 bases, with 10 bases between. Germline V gives CDR1 MDHEN, CDR2 SYDVKM. This CDR3 comprises 13 residues. CDR3 coding DNA: TGTGCCAGCAGTGCATGGACAGCAGATACGCAGTATTTT. This translates into CASSAWTADTQYF.

This clonotype turned up a few times. This chain links TRBV18 with TRBJ2-7; a weak D match, TRBD1 (5 bases). In germline, CDR1 is KGHSH, CDR2 LQKENI. Trimming shortened V by 2 bases and J by 3 bases, and 20 bases separated the two germline ends. This CDR3 comprises 17 residues. CDR3 sequence reads: CASSPLGRVGPNYEQYF. The CDR3 DNA follows: TGTGCCAGCTCACCATTGGGCAGGGTCGGTCCCAACTACGAGCAGTACTTC.

There are many counts of this clonotype. The V call is TRBV12-3 or TRBV12-4, the J call TRBJ1-2; D is unclear. V lost 1 base, J lost 7 bases, and 7 bases lay in between. CDR3 length equals 12 residues. This CDR3 is CASSLGHTGYTF. CDR3 DNA sequence: TGTGCCAGCAGTTTAGGACATACTGGCTACACCTTC.

This clonotype showed up many times. The V call is TRBV10-3, the J call TRBJ2-3; 9 positions match TRBD2. Germline CDR1 reads ENHRY; CDR2 reads SYGVKD. The V gene end was trimmed by 2 bases and the J gene end by 2 bases; junction bases not matched to a gene: 5. The CDR3 runs 16 residues. The CDR3 loop reads CAISEERGALTDTQYF. CDR3 coding DNA: TGTGCCATCAGTGAGGAGCGGGGGGCACTCACAGATACGCAGTATTTT.

This clonotype was seen many times. The chain is built from TRBV6-5 and TRBJ1-5, with D tentatively TRBD1 (6 bases). CDR1 is MNHEY, CDR2 SVGAGI, per germline. This CDR3 spans 16 amino acids. V gave up 2 bases and J gave up 1 base, with 12 bases separating them. CDR3 coding DNA: TGTGCCAGCAGTTACGTGGCAGGGGACAGCAATCAGCCCCAGCATTTT. Encoded protein: CASSYVAGDSNQPQHF.

This clonotype was seen ten or more times. The rearrangement uses TRBV9 and TRBJ2-5; tentative D call: TRBD2 (5 bases). Germline V gene sequence: CDR1 SGDLS, CDR2 YYNGEE. There are 14 residues in the CDR3. V was shortened by 1 base and J by 5 bases, with 12 bases between the two germline ends. In DNA, the CDR3 is TGTGCCAGCAGCGTAATGGCCGGCGGGGAGACCCAGTACTTC. Protein product: CASSVMAGGETQYF.

V and J are TRBV5-6 and TRBJ2-3; no firm D call. Germline lookup yields CDR1 SGHDT and CDR2 YYEEEE. Trimming removed 0 bases from V and 5 bases from J, with 19 bases in between. The CDR3 length is 17 residues. In DNA form, the CDR3 reads TGTGCCAGCAGCTTGGAGTCCTACAGCAAAGGGTTAGATACGCAGTATTTT. Translating it yields CASSLESYSKGLDTQYF.

This clonotype was seen repeatedly, ten times or more. The chain has TRBV7-8 and TRBJ2-7, with D perhaps TRBD1 (6 bases). V was trimmed by 1 base and J by 6 bases, leaving 13 bases between them. The germline gives CDR1 SGHVS, CDR2 FQNEAQ. The CDR3 runs to 14 residues. The CDR3 coding sequence is TGTGCCAGCAGCTTAGTCCCAGGGGTGGGCGAGCAGTACGTC. Its translation: CASSLVPGVGEQYV.

Only a few counts were recorded for this clonotype. The chain employs TRBV25-1 and TRBJ1-1; TRBD1 is a possible D gene (6 bases). Germline CDR1 is MGHDK and CDR2 is SYGVNS. CDR3 length equals 13 residues. Trimming took 5 bases from V and 10 from J, leaving 17 bases between them. CDR3 in amino acids: CASSPPRGRGAFF. The CDR3 nucleotides read TGTGCCAGCAGTCCTCCCCGGGGCAGGGGAGCTTTCTTT.

This clonotype was found a few times. This chain links TRBV5-5 with TRBJ2-1, with D uncertain. Looked up from germline, CDR1 is SGHKS and CDR2 is YYEKEE (reference sequence). This CDR3 is 16 amino acids long. Trimming pared 2 bases from V and 0 bases from J, leaving 12 bases between. The CDR3 is CASSFSQTISYNEQFF. DNA of the CDR3: TGTGCCAGCAGCTTCTCACAGACAATCTCCTACAATGAGCAGTTCTTC.

There are many counts of this clonotype. The rearrangement joins TRBV9 to TRBJ2-5, with D perhaps TRBD2 (6 bases). V was cut by 5 bases and J by 2 bases, with 16 bases left in between. This CDR3 is 15 amino acids long. Per the germline V gene, CDR1 is SGDLS and CDR2 is YYNGEE. For the CDR3, the DNA is TGTGCCAGCAGTGAGGCGGGGCGGGTTCAAGAGACCCAGTACTTC. This sequence encodes CASSEAGRVQETQYF.